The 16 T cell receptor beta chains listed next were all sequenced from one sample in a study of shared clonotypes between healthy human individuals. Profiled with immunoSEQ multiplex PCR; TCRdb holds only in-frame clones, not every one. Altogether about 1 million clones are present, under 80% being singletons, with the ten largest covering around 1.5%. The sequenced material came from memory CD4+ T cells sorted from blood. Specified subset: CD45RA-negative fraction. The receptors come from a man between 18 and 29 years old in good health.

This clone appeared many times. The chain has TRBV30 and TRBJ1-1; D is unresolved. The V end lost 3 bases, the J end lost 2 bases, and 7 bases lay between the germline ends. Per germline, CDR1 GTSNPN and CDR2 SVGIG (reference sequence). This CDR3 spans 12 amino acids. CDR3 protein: CAWRGDNTEAFF. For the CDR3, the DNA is TGTGCCTGGAGAGGAGACAACACTGAAGCTTTCTTT. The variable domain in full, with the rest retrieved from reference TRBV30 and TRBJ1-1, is SQTIHQWPATLVQPVGSPLSLECTVEGTSNPNLYWYRQAAGRGLQLLFYSVGIGQISSEVPQNLSASRPQDRQFILSSKKLLLSDSGFYLCAWRGDNTEAFFGQGTRLTVV.

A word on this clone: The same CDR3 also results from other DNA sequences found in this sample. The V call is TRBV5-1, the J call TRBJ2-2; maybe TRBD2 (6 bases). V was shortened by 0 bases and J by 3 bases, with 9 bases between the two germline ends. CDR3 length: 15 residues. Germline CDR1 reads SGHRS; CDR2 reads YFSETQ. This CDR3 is CASSLEGLDTGELFF. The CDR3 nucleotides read TGCGCCAGCAGCTTGGAGGGACTCGACACCGGGGAGCTGTTTTTT.

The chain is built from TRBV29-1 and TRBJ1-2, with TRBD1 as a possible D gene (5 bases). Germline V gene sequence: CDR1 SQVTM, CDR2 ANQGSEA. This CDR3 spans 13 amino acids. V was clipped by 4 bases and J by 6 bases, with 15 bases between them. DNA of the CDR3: TGCAGCGTTGTGGGGTCAGGGTTTGATGGCTACACCTTC. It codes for CSVVGSGFDGYTF.

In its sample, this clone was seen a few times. CDR3 sequence reads: CASSPIGEGGYTF. CDR3 DNA sequence: TGTGCCAGCAGCCCCATAGGTGAGGGTGGCTACACCTTC. The chain has TRBV9 and TRBJ1-2, with D hard to call. The CDR3 runs 13 residues. V was cut by 4 bases and J by 7 bases, with 14 bases left in between. Germline assignment: CDR1 SGDLS and CDR2 YYNGEE.

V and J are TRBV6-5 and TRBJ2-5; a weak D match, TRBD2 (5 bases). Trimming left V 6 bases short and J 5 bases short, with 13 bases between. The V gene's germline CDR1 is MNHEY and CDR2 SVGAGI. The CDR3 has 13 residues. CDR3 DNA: TGTGCCAGCAGAATGGACTCAACGGAGACCCAGTACTTC. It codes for CASRMDSTETQYF.

The CDR3 reads CASSFGQVDNSPLHF. CDR3 DNA sequence: TGTGCCAGCAGCTTCGGGCAGGTGGATAATTCACCCCTCCACTTT. J is TRBJ1-6 and V is TRBV5-4, with D unclear. The germline V gene has CDR1 SGHNT and CDR2 YYREEE (reference sequence). Trimming took 2 bases from V and 5 from J, leaving 11 bases between them. CDR3 length: 15 amino acids. Variable domain in full (rest from reference TRBV5-4 and TRBJ1-6): ETGVTQSPTHLIKTRGQQVTLRCSSQSGHNTVSWYQQALGQGPQFIFQYYREEENGRGNFPPRFSGLQFPNYSSELNVNALELDDSALYLCASSFGQVDNSPLHFGNGTRLTVT.

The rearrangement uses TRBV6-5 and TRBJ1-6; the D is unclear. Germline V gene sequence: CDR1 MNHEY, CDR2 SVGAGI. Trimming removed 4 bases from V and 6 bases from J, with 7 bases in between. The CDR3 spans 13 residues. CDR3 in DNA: TGTGCCAGCAGTTTGGTGGCTAATTCACCCCTCCACTTT. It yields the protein CASSLVANSPLHF.

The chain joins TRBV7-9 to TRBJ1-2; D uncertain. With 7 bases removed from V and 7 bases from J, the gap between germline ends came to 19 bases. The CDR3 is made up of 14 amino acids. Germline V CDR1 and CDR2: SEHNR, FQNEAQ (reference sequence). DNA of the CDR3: TGTGCCAGCACTCCTCGGACTCTTCTGTCTGGCTACACCTTC. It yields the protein CASTPRTLLSGYTF.

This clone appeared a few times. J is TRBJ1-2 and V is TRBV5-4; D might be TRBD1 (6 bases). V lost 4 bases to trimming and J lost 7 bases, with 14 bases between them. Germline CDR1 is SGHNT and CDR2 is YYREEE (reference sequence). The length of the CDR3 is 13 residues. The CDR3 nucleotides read TGTGCCAGCAGCCCCGGACAGTGGAGTGGCTACACCTTC. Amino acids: CASSPGQWSGYTF.

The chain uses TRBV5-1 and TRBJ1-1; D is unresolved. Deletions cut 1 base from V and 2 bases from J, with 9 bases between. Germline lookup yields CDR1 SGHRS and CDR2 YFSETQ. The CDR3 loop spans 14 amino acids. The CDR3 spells CASSLIDRNTEAFF. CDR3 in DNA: TGCGCCAGCAGCTTGATTGACCGCAACACTGAAGCTTTCTTT.

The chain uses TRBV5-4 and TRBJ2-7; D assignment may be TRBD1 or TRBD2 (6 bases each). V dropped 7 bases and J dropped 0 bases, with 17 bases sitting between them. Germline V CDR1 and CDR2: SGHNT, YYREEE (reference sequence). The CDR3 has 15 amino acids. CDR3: CASAEGGGSSYEQYF. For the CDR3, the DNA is TGTGCCAGCGCCGAAGGAGGGGGAAGCTCCTACGAGCAGTACTTC.

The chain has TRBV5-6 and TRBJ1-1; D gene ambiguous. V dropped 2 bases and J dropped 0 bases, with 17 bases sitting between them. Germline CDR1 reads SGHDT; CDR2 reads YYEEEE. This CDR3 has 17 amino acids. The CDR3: CASSLVGSLLMNTEAFF. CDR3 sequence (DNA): TGTGCCAGCAGCTTAGTTGGAAGCCTACTGATGAACACTGAAGCTTTCTTT.

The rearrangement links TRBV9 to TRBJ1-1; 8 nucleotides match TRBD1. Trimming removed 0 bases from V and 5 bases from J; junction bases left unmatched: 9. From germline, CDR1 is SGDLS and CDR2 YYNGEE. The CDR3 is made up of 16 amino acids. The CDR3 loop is CASSVGPGGAKTEAFF. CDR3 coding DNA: TGTGCCAGCAGCGTAGGACCAGGGGGCGCGAAAACTGAAGCTTTCTTT.

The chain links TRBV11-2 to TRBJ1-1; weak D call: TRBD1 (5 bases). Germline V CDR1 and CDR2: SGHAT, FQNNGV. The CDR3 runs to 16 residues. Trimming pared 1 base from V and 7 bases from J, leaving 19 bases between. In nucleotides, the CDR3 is TGTGCCAGCAGCTTAGGGTGGGGGGTCGATAGTTTTGAAGCTTTCTTT. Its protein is CASSLGWGVDSFEAFF.

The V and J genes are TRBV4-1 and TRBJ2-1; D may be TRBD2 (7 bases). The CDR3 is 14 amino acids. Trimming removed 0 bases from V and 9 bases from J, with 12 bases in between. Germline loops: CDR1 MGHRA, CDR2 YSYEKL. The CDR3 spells CASSQEGRGGEQFF. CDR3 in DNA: TGCGCCAGCAGCCAAGAAGGAAGGGGGGGTGAGCAGTTCTTC.

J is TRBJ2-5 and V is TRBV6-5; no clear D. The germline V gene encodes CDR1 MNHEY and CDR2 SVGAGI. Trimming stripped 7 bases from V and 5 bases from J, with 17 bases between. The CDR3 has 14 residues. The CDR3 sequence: CASKIGRQLETQYF. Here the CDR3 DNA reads TGTGCCAGCAAAATTGGACGGCAACTGGAGACCCAGTACTTC.